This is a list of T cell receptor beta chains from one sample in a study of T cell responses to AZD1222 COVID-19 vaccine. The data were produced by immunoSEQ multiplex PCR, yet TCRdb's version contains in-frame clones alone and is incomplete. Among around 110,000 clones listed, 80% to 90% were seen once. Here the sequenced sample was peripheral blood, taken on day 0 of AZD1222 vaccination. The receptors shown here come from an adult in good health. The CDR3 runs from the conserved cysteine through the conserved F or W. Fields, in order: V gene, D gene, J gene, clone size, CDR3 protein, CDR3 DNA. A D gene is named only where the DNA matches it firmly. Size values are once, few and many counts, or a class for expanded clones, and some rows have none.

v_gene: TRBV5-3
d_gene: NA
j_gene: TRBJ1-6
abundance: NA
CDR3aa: CARSLMSNSPLHF
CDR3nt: TGTGCCAGAAGCTTGATGAGTAATTCACCCCTCCACTTT

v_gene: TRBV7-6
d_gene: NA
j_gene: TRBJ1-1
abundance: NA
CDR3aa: CASSLGVGADTEAFF
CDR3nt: TGTGCCAGCAGCTTAGGAGTAGGGGCGGACACTGAAGCTTTCTTT

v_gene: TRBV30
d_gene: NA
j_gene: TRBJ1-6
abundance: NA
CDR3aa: CASRWGEVSPLHF
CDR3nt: TGTGCCTCTCGTTGGGGGGAAGTATCACCCCTCCACTTT

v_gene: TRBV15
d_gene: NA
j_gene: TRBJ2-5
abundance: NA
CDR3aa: CATSRPTGYQETQYF
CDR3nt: TGTGCCACCAGCAGACCTACAGGTTATCAAGAGACCCAGTACTTC

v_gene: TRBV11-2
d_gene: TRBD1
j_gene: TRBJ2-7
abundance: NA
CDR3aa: CASSLGQGLYEQYF
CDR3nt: TGTGCCAGCAGCTTGGGACAGGGACTTTACGAGCAGTACTTC

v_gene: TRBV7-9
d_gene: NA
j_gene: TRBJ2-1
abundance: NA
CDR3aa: CASSPPGSHEQFF
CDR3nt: TGTGCCAGCAGCCCGCCCGGGAGCCATGAGCAGTTCTTC

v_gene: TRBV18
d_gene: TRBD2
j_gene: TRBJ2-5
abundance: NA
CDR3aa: CASSPGLAGGETQYF
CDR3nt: TGTGCCAGCTCACCGGGACTAGCGGGAGGAGAGACCCAGTACTTC

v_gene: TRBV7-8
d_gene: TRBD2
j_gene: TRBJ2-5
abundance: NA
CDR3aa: CASSKGLAGGLWVETQYF
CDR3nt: TGTGCCAGCAGCAAGGGACTAGCGGGGGGCCTATGGGTCGAGACCCAGTACTTC

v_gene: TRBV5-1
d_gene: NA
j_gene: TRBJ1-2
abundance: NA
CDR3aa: CASSLAGGDYGYTF
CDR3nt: TGCGCCAGCAGCTTGGCGGGGGGCGACTATGGCTACACCTTC

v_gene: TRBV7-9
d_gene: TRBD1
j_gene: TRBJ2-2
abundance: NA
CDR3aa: CASSRQGSTGELFF
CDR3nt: TGTGCCAGCAGCCGACAGGGATCCACCGGGGAGCTGTTTTTT

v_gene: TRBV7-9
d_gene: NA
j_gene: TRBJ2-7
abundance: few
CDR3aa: CASSPDMNEQYF
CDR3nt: TGTGCCAGCAGCCCGGACATGAACGAGCAGTACTTC

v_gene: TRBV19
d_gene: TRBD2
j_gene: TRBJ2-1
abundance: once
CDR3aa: CASSIRGLAGVQTYNEQFF
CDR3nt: TGTGCCAGTAGTATAAGAGGGCTAGCGGGGGTCCAAACCTACAATGAGCAGTTCTTC

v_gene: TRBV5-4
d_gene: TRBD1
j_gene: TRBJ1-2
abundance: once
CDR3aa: CASSLIGTEGYTF
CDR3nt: TGTGCCAGCAGCTTGATTGGGACAGAGGGCTACACCTTC

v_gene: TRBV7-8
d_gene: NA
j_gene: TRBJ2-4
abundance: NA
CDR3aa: CASSTLNVRVSNIQYF
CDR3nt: TGTGCCAGCAGTACATTAAACGTCAGGGTATCAAACATTCAGTACTTC

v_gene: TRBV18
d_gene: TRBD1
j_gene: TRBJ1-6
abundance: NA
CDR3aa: CASSPPQGGGSPLHF
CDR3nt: TGTGCCAGCTCACCACCCCAGGGGGGAGGATCACCCCTCCACTTT

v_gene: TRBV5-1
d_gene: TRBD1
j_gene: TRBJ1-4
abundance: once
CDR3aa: CASSLGHRGITNEKLFF
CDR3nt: TGCGCCAGCAGCTTGGGCCACAGGGGAATTACTAATGAAAAACTGTTTTTT

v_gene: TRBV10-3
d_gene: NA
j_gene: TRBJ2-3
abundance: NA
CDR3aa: CAISSGETDTQYF
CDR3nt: TGTGCCATCAGCTCGGGGGAAACAGATACGCAGTATTTT

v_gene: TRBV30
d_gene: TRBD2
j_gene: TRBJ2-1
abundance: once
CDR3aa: CAWSASGREQFF
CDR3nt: TGTGCCTGGAGTGCAAGCGGGAGGGAGCAGTTCTTC

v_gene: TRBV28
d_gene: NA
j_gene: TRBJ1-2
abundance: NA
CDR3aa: CASSLITGINYGYTF
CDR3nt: TGTGCCAGCAGTTTAATTACAGGGATTAACTATGGCTACACCTTC

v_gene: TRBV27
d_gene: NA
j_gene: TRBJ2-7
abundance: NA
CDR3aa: CASSLLGQQGEQYF
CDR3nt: TGTGCCAGCAGTTTATTGGGCCAGCAGGGCGAGCAGTACTTC

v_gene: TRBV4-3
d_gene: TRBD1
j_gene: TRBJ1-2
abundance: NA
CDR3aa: CASSQGPGTGYGYTF
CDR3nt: TGCGCCAGCAGCCAAGGACCCGGGACAGGGTATGGCTACACCTTC

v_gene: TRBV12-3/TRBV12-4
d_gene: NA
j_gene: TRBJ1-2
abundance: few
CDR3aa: CASSLGRNYGYTF
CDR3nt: TGTGCCAGCAGTTTAGGCAGAAACTATGGCTACACCTTC

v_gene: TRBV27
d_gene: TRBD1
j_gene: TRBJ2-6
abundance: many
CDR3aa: CASGRGQGGSGANVLTF
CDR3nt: TGTGCCAGCGGCCGAGGACAGGGAGGATCTGGGGCCAACGTCCTGACTTTC

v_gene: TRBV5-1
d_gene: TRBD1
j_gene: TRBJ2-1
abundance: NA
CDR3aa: CASSLLTGGASNEQFF
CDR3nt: TGCGCCAGCAGCTTGCTGACAGGGGGCGCAAGCAATGAGCAGTTCTTC

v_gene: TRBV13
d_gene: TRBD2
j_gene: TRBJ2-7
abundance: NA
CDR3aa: CASSPTVGLAGGHSSYEQYF
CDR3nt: TGTGCCAGCAGCCCGACAGTGGGACTAGCGGGAGGCCACAGCTCCTACGAGCAGTACTTC

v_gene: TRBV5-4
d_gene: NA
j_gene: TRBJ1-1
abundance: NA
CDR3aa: CASSRIGGMNTEAFF
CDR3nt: TGTGCCAGCAGCCGGATCGGGGGTATGAACACTGAAGCTTTCTTT

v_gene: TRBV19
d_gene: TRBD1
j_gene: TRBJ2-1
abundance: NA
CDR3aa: CASRDRWSPSYNEQFF
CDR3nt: TGTGCCAGTCGGGACAGGTGGAGTCCATCCTACAATGAGCAGTTCTTC

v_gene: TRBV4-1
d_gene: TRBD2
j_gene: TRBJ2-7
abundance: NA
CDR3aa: CASSQAHIAGEYEQYF
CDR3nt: TGCGCCAGCAGCCAAGCTCATATAGCGGGAGAGTACGAGCAGTACTTC

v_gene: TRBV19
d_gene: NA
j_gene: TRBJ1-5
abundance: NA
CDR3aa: CASSTVLSQPQHF
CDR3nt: TGTGCCAGTAGTACAGTACTCAGCCAGCCCCAGCATTTT

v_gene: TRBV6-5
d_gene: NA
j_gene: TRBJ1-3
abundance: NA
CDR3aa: CASRTTGGSGNTIYF
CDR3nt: TGTGCCAGCAGGACCACGGGGGGATCTGGAAACACCATATATTTT

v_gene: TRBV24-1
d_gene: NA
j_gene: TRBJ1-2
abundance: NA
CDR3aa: CATSDLQGSGYTF
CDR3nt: TGTGCCACCAGTGATTTACAGGGATCCGGCTACACCTTC

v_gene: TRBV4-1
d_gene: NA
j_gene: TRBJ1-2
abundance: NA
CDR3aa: CASSLTFAYGYTF
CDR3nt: TGCGCCAGCAGCTTGACATTCGCCTATGGCTACACCTTC

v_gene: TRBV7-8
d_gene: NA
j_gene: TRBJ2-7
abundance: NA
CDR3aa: CASSLRRDHLYEQYF
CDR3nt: TGTGCCAGCAGCCTGCGCCGGGACCACCTCTACGAGCAGTACTTC

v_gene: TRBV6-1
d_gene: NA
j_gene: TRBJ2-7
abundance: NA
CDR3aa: CASSEGRWYEQYF
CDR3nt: TGTGCCAGCAGTGAAGGTCGGTGGTACGAGCAGTACTTC

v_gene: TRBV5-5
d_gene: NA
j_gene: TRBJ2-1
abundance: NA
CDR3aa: CASSLVVKRHEQFF
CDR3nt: TGTGCCAGCAGCTTGGTCGTGAAGCGACATGAGCAGTTCTTC

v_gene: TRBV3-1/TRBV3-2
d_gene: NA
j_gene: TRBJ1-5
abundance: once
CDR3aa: CASSQAGTLRQPQHF
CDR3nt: TGTGCCAGCAGCCAGGCCGGGACGTTGAGGCAGCCCCAGCATTTT

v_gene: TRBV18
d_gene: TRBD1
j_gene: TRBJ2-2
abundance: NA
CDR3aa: CASSPTGGSTPGSELFF
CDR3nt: TGTGCCAGCTCACCTACAGGGGGCTCGACACCCGGATCGGAGCTGTTTTTT